A selection of T cell receptor beta chains follows, all from one sample in a study of blood T cell repertoires in COVID-19. Method: immunoSEQ multiplex PCR; TCRdb's copy keeps in-frame clones and lacks some. The sample lists approximately 30,000 clones, about 86% occurring once. The sample consisted of peripheral blood. The receptors were gathered from a human donor in a cohort sampled during active COVID-19. The CDR3 runs from the conserved cysteine through the conserved F or W. Size values are once, few and many counts, or a class for expanded clones, and some rows have none.

CDR3 length,V gene,J gene,clone size,CDR3 protein
13,TRBV7-7,TRBJ2-5,.,CASSFGTEETQYF
12,TRBV10-2,TRBJ2-7,.,CASSATAYEQYF
13,TRBV6-5,TRBJ2-5,.,CASSSDRAETQYF
15,TRBV7-9,TRBJ2-3,.,CASSWGQGDGDTQYF
17,TRBV6-2/TRBV6-3,TRBJ1-1,.,CASSRTTGGVKNTEAFF
14,TRBV9,TRBJ2-3,.,CASSEGDAIAPPYF
13,TRBV30,TRBJ2-7,.,CAWTPGWVDEQYF
14,TRBV6-5,TRBJ1-1,.,CASSIDSMNTEAFF
12,TRBV29-1,TRBJ2-5,once,CSVPSGQETQYF
14,TRBV5-6,TRBJ1-1,.,CASSLDRKNTEAFF
16,TRBV15,TRBJ2-7,once,CATSRDLGTAVYEQYF
14,TRBV9,TRBJ1-4,.,CASSVGPDREKLFF
11,TRBV6-2/TRBV6-3,TRBJ2-7,few,CASSTGRGKYF
15,TRBV7-3,TRBJ1-1,.,CASRREGQPNTEAFF
16,TRBV4-1,TRBJ2-3,.,CASSRGLAGGTDTQYF
13,TRBV27,TRBJ1-6,.,CASSWTGSSPLHF
15,TRBV4-2,TRBJ2-7,.,CASSHLLEGSYEQYF
16,TRBV2,TRBJ2-1,once,CASSEARWRGFNEQFF
15,TRBV19,TRBJ2-2,.,CASSAYTGGSGELFF
13,TRBV3-1/TRBV3-2,TRBJ1-4,few,CASSQGGGSKLFF
16,TRBV5-1,TRBJ1-1,once,CASSQTGGGVDTEAFF
15,TRBV7-6,TRBJ2-3,.,CASSLAGGTTDTQYF
15,TRBV7-3,TRBJ1-6,.,CASSLTAGGNSPLHF
17,TRBV4-1,TRBJ2-5,.,CASSQDPAGAQQETQYF
15,TRBV7-3,TRBJ2-1,.,CASSPEGFSYNEQFF
14,TRBV4-2,TRBJ2-7,.,CASSPGGRSYEQYF
15,TRBV5-1,TRBJ2-1,once,CASSSLAGVYNEQFF
15,TRBV29-1,TRBJ2-3,.,CSVVGTGASTDTQYF
13,TRBV2,TRBJ1-5,.,CASSVENNQPQHF
21,TRBV6-1,TRBJ1-5,.,CASSEALSATGGVGNNQPQHF
16,TRBV6-5,TRBJ2-7,.,CASSYSGRGLGDEQYF
15,TRBV11-3,TRBJ1-1,.,CASSPSGGPNTEAFF
14,TRBV30,TRBJ1-5,once,CAWRDLGSNQPQHF
14,TRBV9,TRBJ2-3,.,CASSYGTNTDTQYF
15,TRBV7-3,TRBJ2-3,.,CASSLAGGSTDTQYF
15,TRBV18,TRBJ1-3,.,CASSPRQAGGNTIYF
17,TRBV20-1,TRBJ2-3,.,CSASSGRGLPFTDTQYF
15,TRBV7-3,TRBJ2-7,.,CASSLGTGGGYEQYF
13,TRBV5-1,TRBJ2-2,.,CASSVDQGAVLFF
15,TRBV2,TRBJ2-1,.,CASSPGLAPYNEQFF
18,TRBV4-2,TRBJ1-3,once,CASSQEKGGPISGNTIYF
16,TRBV4-1,TRBJ2-5,.,CASSLTQGGGQETQYF
15,TRBV7-9,TRBJ1-2,.,CASSGGQGAFYGYTF
15,TRBV7-2,TRBJ2-5,.,CASSLQDRGEETQYF
14,TRBV19,TRBJ1-1,.,CASSIEAGDTEAFF
14,TRBV15,TRBJ2-1,.,CATSTHGSVDEQFF
16,TRBV10-1,TRBJ2-3,.,CASSESLRGNIDTQYF
15,TRBV6-1,TRBJ1-3,once,CASSEGIYSGNTIYF
14,TRBV4-1,TRBJ1-6,.,CASAAFSYNSPLHF
14,TRBV21-1,TRBJ1-2,.,CASSRRQALYGYTF